A selection of T cell receptor beta chains follows, all from one sample in a study of blood T cell repertoires in COVID-19. The data were produced by immunoSEQ multiplex PCR, yet TCRdb's version contains in-frame clones alone and is incomplete. The sample comprises a few hundred thousand clones, over 75% of which are singletons, and roughly 8.9% rests with the top ten. Sequencing input: PBMCs or T cells enriched from blood (not recorded which). The receptors originated from a woman in her thirties or forties who had recovered from COVID-19. The CDR3 runs from the conserved cysteine through the conserved F or W. Where a row states a size, it is once, few, many or the class of an expanded clone; other rows omit it.

v_gene	j_gene	abundance	CDR3aa
TRBV9	TRBJ2-2	NA	CASTPGGTGELFF
TRBV19	TRBJ1-5	NA	CASSTTAGNQPQHF
TRBV28	TRBJ1-6	NA	CATGDWRDNSPLHF
TRBV6-5	TRBJ2-6	NA	CASSYSGQAGANVLTF
TRBV5-1	TRBJ2-1	NA	CASSLVAGEGNEQFF
TRBV3-1/TRBV3-2	TRBJ2-3	once	CASSQGGTDTQYF
TRBV4-3	TRBJ2-3	NA	CASSQAAGGTDTQYF
TRBV5-3	TRBJ2-1	NA	CARSAQGEGPSYNEQFF
TRBV4-1	TRBJ1-2	once	CASSLPRGTGWDGYTF
TRBV7-2	TRBJ1-1	NA	CASSLGQLNTEAFF
TRBV12-5	TRBJ2-3	NA	CASAGTSGSTDTQYF
TRBV6-2/TRBV6-3	TRBJ2-1	NA	CASSSLYNEQFF
TRBV28	TRBJ1-5	NA	CASSLQGRQPQHF
TRBV7-9	TRBJ2-2	NA	CASSSRTAGAVAGELFF
TRBV4-1	TRBJ1-4	NA	CASSRTLGQGSEKLFF
TRBV19	TRBJ1-2	NA	CASYGGFYGYTF
TRBV4-1	TRBJ2-1	NA	CASRPKWDGGGNEQFF
TRBV5-4	TRBJ2-7	NA	CASSLDPSSFGQYF
TRBV6-5	TRBJ2-7	once	CASSYQTGAYEQYF
TRBV4-1	TRBJ1-1	NA	CASSQGGALNTEAFF
TRBV3-1/TRBV3-2	TRBJ2-7	NA	CASSPGQGGYEQYF
TRBV30	TRBJ1-1	NA	CAWSAAGGSKNTEAFF
TRBV28	TRBJ1-2	NA	CASISWRGVFAGYTF
TRBV28	TRBJ1-2	NA	CASTGTGAGGYTF
TRBV4-1	TRBJ2-7	NA	CASSLRSAGRDSYEQYF
TRBV30	TRBJ1-5	NA	CAWSSQGQGPQPQHF
TRBV13	TRBJ1-5	NA	CASSFTGDSNQPQHF
TRBV23-1	TRBJ2-1	NA	CASSQPSGRFVEQFF
TRBV2	TRBJ1-2	NA	CASSPTGRYGYTF
TRBV11-2	TRBJ2-3	NA	CASSPLAGGRTDTQYF
TRBV11-3	TRBJ2-1	NA	CASSRDWADEQFF
TRBV28	TRBJ2-1	NA	CASSLSATDIGYNEQFF
TRBV7-2	TRBJ2-7	NA	CASSLATGDEQYF
TRBV27	TRBJ2-1	NA	CASSPPGPNEQFF
TRBV13	TRBJ1-1	NA	CASSFTGGTEAFF
TRBV29-1	TRBJ2-2	NA	CSVGLAGAAGELFF
TRBV15	TRBJ1-1	NA	CATSKAGTGTEAFF
TRBV14	TRBJ1-1	NA	CASSVGSTEAFF
TRBV28	TRBJ1-2	NA	CASSPDRGQVYGYTF
TRBV3-1/TRBV3-2	TRBJ1-5	NA	CASSQDRESNQPQHF
TRBV5-8	TRBJ2-1	NA	CASSLVAGYRNEQFF
TRBV30	TRBJ1-4	NA	CASGQGAGEKLFF
TRBV2	TRBJ2-1	NA	CASITSGHSYNEQFF
TRBV6-2/TRBV6-3	TRBJ2-3	NA	CASSPPRQRDTQYF
TRBV29-1	TRBJ1-1	NA	CSATLGQVSTEAFF
TRBV27	TRBJ1-5	NA	CASRGTAYQPQHF
TRBV29-1	TRBJ2-5	NA	CSVRQGARETQYF
TRBV30	TRBJ1-1	many	CAWSVERQEAFF
TRBV11-2	TRBJ1-3	NA	CASSPRHYTIYF
TRBV5-6	TRBJ1-2	NA	CASSLLSGYTF
TRBV1	TRBJ1-2	few	CTSSRNRGRKPAENGYTF